These 20 T cell receptor beta chains share one sample of origin, sequenced in a study of CD8 T cells in Susac syndrome. RNA, at about 0.45 to 1 ug, was reverse transcribed with random hexamers. From the immunoSEQ multiplex PCR reads, TCRdb called clonotypes with MiXCR, one entry per CDR3 protein. The profile shows some 300,000 distinct CDR3 sequences, around 89% of them singletons. Sequences were obtained from CD8+ T cells from PBMCs. These receptors all stem from a human donor with multiple sclerosis.

J is TRBJ2-5 and V is TRBV4-2, with TRBD2 as a possible D gene (6 bases). Between the trimmed V and J ends, which lost 0 bases and 5 bases, there was a span of 13 bases. There are 15 residues in the CDR3. Germline V lookup: CDR1 LGHNA, CDR2 YNFKEQ. The CDR3 spells CASSQEVLAWETQYF. CDR3 DNA sequence: TGTGCCAGCAGCCAAGAAGTCCTAGCGTGGGAGACCCAGTACTTC.

The chain recombines TRBV30 with TRBJ2-1, with 10 positions matching TRBD1. The ends lost 0 bases at V and 5 bases at J; junction bases unmatched: 1. The length of the CDR3 is 14 residues. Germline assignment: CDR1 GTSNPN and CDR2 SVGIG (reference sequence). The CDR3 sequence: CAWSVGTGDNEQFF. CDR3 DNA sequence: TGTGCCTGGAGTGTCGGGACAGGGGACAATGAGCAGTTCTTC.

This chain joins TRBV27 and TRBJ1-5, with no clear D. The CDR3 runs 13 residues. Germline V gene lookup returns CDR1 MNHEY and CDR2 SMNVEV (reference sequence). The V end was cut by 8 bases, the J end by 4 bases, with 12 bases between. The CDR3 loop is CASRRYSNQPQHF. CDR3 bases: TGTGCCAGCCGGCGGTATAGTAATCAGCCCCAGCATTTT.

The chain is built from TRBV4-3 and TRBJ2-7; 8 bases align to TRBD1. Germline V gene sequence: CDR1 LGHNA, CDR2 YSLEER. The length of the CDR3 is 15 residues. The V and J ends lost 4 bases and 0 bases, in that order; junction bases with no gene match: 5. CDR3 residues: CASSLRTGISYEQYF. The CDR3 DNA reads as TGCGCCAGCAGCCTAAGGACAGGGATCTCCTACGAGCAGTACTTC.

CDR3 sequence (DNA): TGTGCCTGGACAGGGCCCAAGTCACTCGGGGCCCAGTACTTC. It encodes CAWTGPKSLGAQYF. The J gene is TRBJ2-5, the V gene TRBV30; D may be TRBD1 or TRBD2 (5 bases each). This CDR3 comprises 14 residues. V was trimmed by 4 bases and J by 9 bases, leaving 21 bases between them. Germline V lookup: CDR1 GTSNPN, CDR2 SVGIG (reference sequence).

V is TRBV20-1 and J is TRBJ1-5, with a weak D call TRBD1 (6 bases). Germline lookup yields CDR1 DFQATT and CDR2 SNEGSKA (reference sequence). Trimming removed 6 bases from V and 5 bases from J, with 26 bases in between. The length of the CDR3 is 17 residues. The CDR3 DNA is TGCAGTGCGTCCCCAAAGACCCTCAGGGGCTCCTATCAGCCCCAGCATTTT. Translating gives CSASPKTLRGSYQPQHF.

This clonotype was detected only once. V and J are TRBV24-1 and TRBJ1-1, with TRBD1 identical over 9 bases. CDR1 KGHDR and CDR2 SFDVKD come from the germline V gene. Losses at the gene ends were 3 bases for V and 6 bases for J; bases not matched to a gene: 4. CDR3 length equals 14 residues. CDR3 sequence: CATSDKQGASEAFF. In DNA form, the CDR3 reads TGTGCCACCAGTGATAAACAGGGGGCCTCTGAAGCTTTCTTT.

V usage is TRBV29-1 and J usage is TRBJ2-1, with D unresolved. The CDR3 consists of 13 residues. Looked up from germline, CDR1 is SQVTM and CDR2 is ANQGSEA. Trimming stripped 6 bases from V and 0 bases from J, with 9 bases between. This CDR3 reads CSVEIYSYNEQFF. DNA of the CDR3: TGCAGCGTGGAGATTTACTCCTACAATGAGCAGTTCTTC.

The chain combines TRBV2 with TRBJ1-1, with D perhaps TRBD1 (5 bases). Germline V gives CDR1 SNHLY, CDR2 FYNNEI. Trimming took off 6 bases at V and 1 base at J, with 9 bases between the two ends. CDR3 size: 13 residues. CDR3 coding DNA: TGTGCCAGCAGGCAGCAGGGGAACACTGAAGCTTTCTTT. Its translation is CASRQQGNTEAFF.

The DNA for the CDR3 is TGTGCCACCAGCAGTTTAGGGGGGGACAATCAGCCCCAGCATTTT. Translating it yields CATSSLGGDNQPQHF. The V gene is TRBV15, the J gene TRBJ1-5; a possible D gene is TRBD1 (6 bases). The CDR3 runs to 15 residues. Germline loops: CDR1 LNHNV, CDR2 YYDKDF (reference sequence). Trimming left V 3 bases short and J 3 bases short, with 12 bases between.

The chain recombines TRBV10-3 with TRBJ1-1; D is possibly TRBD1 (5 bases). The CDR3 is 14 amino acids. Trimming took off 6 bases at V and 0 bases at J, with 11 bases between the two ends. Germline CDR1 is ENHRY and CDR2 is SYGVKD. DNA for the CDR3: TGTGCCATCAGGAACAGGAAATTGAACACTGAAGCTTTCTTT. As protein: CAIRNRKLNTEAFF.

The chain combines TRBV19 with TRBJ2-7; 8 nucleotides align to TRBD1. CDR1 and CDR2 (germline): LNHDA, SQIVND (reference sequence). V lost 2 bases to trimming and J lost 3 bases; unmatched junction nucleotides: 3. The CDR3 totals 14 residues. DNA for the CDR3: TGTGCCAGTAGTATAACAGGACAGGGCTACGAGCAGTACTTC. It yields the protein CASSITGQGYEQYF.

The rearrangement joins TRBV20-1 to TRBJ1-2; D is undetermined. Trimming removed 2 bases from V and 5 bases from J, with 15 bases in between. The germline gives CDR1 DFQATT, CDR2 SNEGSKA (reference sequence). The CDR3 spans 14 residues. CDR3: CSARPPSQPYGYTF. The CDR3 DNA reads TGCAGTGCTAGACCCCCGTCCCAGCCTTATGGCTACACCTTC.

This chain links TRBV7-3 with TRBJ2-7; unclear D gene. Germline V CDR1 and CDR2: SGHTA, FQGTGA. V was trimmed by 5 bases and J by 4 bases, leaving 12 bases between them. CDR3 length: 13 amino acids. The CDR3 DNA reads TGTGCCAGCAGCCTAAATCCCGAGTACGAGCAGTACTTC. As protein: CASSLNPEYEQYF.

This chain connects TRBV9 to TRBJ1-1, with a tentative D call TRBD1 (5 bases). The V and J ends lost 0 bases and 3 bases respectively, with 12 bases between them. In germline, CDR1 is SGDLS, CDR2 YYNGEE. CDR3 length: 15 amino acids. CDR3 DNA sequence: TGTGCCAGCAGCGTAGATGGGTCGGGGGACACTGAAGCTTTCTTT. The encoded protein is CASSVDGSGDTEAFF.

The chain recombines TRBV18 with TRBJ2-7; D may be TRBD1 or TRBD2 (5 bases each). Germline CDR1 is KGHSH and CDR2 is LQKENI. Trimming left V 3 bases short and J 0 bases short, with 15 bases between. This CDR3 spans 16 amino acids. Written as DNA, the CDR3 is TGTGCCAGCTCACCGGCCGGGGCCCTTCCCTCCTACGAGCAGTACTTC. This sequence encodes CASSPAGALPSYEQYF.

The count of this clonotype is one. V is TRBV9 and J is TRBJ2-1, with unresolved D. The CDR3 spans 14 residues. Germline V gene sequence: CDR1 SGDLS, CDR2 YYNGEE. Trimming pared 1 base from V and 5 bases from J, leaving 10 bases between. The CDR3 coding sequence is TGTGCCAGCAGCGTATATTTCAGTGACAATGAGCAGTTCTTC. This codes for CASSVYFSDNEQFF.

The DNA for the CDR3 is TGTGCCACCAGAGGGTTAGGCGAGCAGTACTTC. Translating gives CATRGLGEQYF. The chain has TRBV15 and TRBJ2-7, with D unclear. The germline V gene has CDR1 LNHNV and CDR2 YYDKDF (reference sequence). V was cut by 6 bases and J by 6 bases, with 9 bases left in between. There are 11 residues in the CDR3.

The genes are TRBV28 and TRBJ2-5; D perhaps matches TRBD1 (5 bases). Per germline, CDR1 MDHEN and CDR2 SYDVKM. The CDR3 is 14 amino acids. Trimming took 3 bases from V and 3 from J, leaving 11 bases between them. The CDR3 DNA follows: TGTGCCAGCAGTTTCCGGCTAGGGGAAGAGACCCAGTACTTC. It yields the protein CASSFRLGEETQYF.

The rearrangement joins TRBV12-3 or TRBV12-4 to TRBJ1-5; unclear D gene. This CDR3 is 12 amino acids long. The ends were cut back, 5 bases at V and 5 bases at J, with 7 bases in the middle. CDR3 region: CASSTPYQPQHF. CDR3 sequence (DNA): TGTGCCAGCAGTACCCCTTATCAGCCCCAGCATTTT.